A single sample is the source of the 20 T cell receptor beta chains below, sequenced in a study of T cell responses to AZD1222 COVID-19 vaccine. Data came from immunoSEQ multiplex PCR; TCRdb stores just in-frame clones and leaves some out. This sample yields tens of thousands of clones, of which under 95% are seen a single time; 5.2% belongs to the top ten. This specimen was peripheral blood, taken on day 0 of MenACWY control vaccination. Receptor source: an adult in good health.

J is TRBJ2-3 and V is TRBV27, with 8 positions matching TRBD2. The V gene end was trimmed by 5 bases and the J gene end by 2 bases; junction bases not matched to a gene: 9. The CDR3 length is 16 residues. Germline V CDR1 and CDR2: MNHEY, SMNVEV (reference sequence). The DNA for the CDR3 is TGTGCCAGCAGTCCTCTGGCGGGGGGTGTCACAGATACGCAGTATTTT. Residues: CASSPLAGGVTDTQYF.

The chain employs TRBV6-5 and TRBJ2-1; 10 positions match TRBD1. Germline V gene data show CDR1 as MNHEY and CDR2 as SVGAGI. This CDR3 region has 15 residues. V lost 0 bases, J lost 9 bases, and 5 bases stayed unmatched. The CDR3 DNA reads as TGTGCCAGCAGTTACTCGCGGACAGGGGGAGGTGAGCAGTTCTTC. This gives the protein CASSYSRTGGGEQFF.

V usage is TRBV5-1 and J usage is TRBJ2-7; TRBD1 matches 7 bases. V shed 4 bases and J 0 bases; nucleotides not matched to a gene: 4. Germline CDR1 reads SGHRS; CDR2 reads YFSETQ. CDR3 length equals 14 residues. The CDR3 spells CASSTTGNSYEQYF. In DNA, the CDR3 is TGCGCCAGCAGCACGACAGGGAACTCCTACGAGCAGTACTTC.

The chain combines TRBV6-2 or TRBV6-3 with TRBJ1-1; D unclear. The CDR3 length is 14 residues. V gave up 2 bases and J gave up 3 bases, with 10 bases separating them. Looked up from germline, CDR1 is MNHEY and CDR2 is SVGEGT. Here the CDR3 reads CASSYRRTDTEAFF. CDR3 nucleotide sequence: TGTGCCAGCAGTTACCGACGGACTGACACTGAAGCTTTCTTT.

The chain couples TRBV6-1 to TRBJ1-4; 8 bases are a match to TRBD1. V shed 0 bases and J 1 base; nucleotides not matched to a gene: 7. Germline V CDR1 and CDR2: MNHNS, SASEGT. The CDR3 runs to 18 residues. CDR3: CASSEAHAGGRTNEKLFF. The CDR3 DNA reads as TGTGCCAGCAGTGAAGCTCACGCAGGGGGCAGAACTAATGAAAAACTGTTTTTT.

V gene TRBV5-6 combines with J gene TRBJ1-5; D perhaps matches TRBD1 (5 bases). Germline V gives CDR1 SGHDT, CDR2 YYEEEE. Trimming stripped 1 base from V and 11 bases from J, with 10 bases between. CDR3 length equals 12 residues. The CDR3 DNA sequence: TGTGCCAGCAGCTTGTGGGAAGGGGCCCAGCATTTT. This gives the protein CASSLWEGAQHF.

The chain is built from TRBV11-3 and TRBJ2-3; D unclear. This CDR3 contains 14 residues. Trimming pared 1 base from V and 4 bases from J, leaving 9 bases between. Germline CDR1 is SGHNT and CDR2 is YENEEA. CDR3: CASSLGGSPDTQYF. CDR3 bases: TGTGCCAGCAGCTTAGGAGGAAGTCCAGATACGCAGTATTTT. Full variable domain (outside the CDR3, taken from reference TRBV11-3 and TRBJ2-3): EAGVVQSPRYKIIEKKQPVAFWCNPISGHNTLYWYLQNLGQGPELLIRYENEEAVDDSQLPKDRFSAERLKGVDSTLKIQPAELGDSAVYLCASSLGGSPDTQYFGPGTRLTVL.

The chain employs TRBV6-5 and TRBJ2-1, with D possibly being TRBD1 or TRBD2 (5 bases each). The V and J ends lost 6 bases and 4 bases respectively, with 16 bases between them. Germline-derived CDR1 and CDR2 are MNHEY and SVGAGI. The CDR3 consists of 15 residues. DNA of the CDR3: TGTGCCAGCAGCCGGGATGGGGCCCCTTACAATGAGCAGTTCTTC. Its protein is CASSRDGAPYNEQFF.

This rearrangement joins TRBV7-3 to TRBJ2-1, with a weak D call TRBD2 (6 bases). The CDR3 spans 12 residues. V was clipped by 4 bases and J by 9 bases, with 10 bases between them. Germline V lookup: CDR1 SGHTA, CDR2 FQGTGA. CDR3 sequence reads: CASSSPGLEQFF. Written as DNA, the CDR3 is TGTGCCAGCAGCTCCCCGGGACTTGAGCAGTTCTTC.

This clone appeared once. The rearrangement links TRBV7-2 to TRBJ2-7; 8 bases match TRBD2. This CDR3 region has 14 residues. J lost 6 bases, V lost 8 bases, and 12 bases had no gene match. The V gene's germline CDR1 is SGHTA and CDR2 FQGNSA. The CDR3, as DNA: TGTGCCAGCGGGTTTAGCGGGGACCCACTCGAGCAGTACTTC. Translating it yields CASGFSGDPLEQYF.

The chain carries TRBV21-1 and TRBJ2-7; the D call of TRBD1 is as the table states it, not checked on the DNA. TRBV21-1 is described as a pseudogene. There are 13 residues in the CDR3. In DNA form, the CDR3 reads TGTGCCAGCAGGAGACAGCCTACCTACGAGCAGTACTTC. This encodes CASRRQPTYEQYF.

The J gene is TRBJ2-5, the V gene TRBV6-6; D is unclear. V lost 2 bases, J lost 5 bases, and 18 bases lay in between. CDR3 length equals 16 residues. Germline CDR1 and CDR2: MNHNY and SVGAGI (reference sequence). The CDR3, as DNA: TGTGCCAGCAGTTACCCACCAGGCAGCCTGGGGGAGACCCAGTACTTC. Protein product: CASSYPPGSLGETQYF.

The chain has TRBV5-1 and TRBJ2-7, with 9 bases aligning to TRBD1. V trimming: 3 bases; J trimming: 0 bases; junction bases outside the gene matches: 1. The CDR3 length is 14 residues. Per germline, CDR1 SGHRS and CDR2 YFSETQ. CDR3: CASSSTGGSYEQYF. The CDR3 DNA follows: TGCGCCAGCAGCTCGACAGGGGGCTCCTACGAGCAGTACTTC.

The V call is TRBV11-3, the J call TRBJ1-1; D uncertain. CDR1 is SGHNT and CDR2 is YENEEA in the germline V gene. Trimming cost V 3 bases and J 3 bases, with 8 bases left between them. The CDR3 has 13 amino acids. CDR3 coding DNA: TGTGCCAGCAGCTTTACAGAAGACACTGAAGCTTTCTTT. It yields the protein CASSFTEDTEAFF. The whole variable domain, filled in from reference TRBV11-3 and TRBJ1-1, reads EAGVVQSPRYKIIEKKQPVAFWCNPISGHNTLYWYLQNLGQGPELLIRYENEEAVDDSQLPKDRFSAERLKGVDSTLKIQPAELGDSAVYLCASSFTEDTEAFFGQGTRLTVV.

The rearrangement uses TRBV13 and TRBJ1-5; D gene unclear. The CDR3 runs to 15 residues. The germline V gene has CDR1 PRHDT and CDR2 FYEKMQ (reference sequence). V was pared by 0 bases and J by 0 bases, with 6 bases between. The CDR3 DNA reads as TGTGCCAGCAGCTTAGGCAGCAATAGCAATCAGCCCCAGCATTTT. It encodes CASSLGSNSNQPQHF.

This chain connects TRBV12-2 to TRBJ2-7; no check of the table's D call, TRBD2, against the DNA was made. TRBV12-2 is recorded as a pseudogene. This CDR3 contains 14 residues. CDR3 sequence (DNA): TGTGCAAGTCGCCACCGGACGGGAAACGACGAGCAGTACTTC. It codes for CASRHRTGNDEQYF.

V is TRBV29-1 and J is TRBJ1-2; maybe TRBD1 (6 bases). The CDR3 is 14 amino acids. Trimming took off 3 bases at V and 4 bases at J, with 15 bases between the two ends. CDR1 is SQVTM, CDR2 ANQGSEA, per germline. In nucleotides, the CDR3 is TGCAGCGTTGATTACAGGGAGGGAGGCTATGGCTACACCTTC. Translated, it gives CSVDYREGGYGYTF.

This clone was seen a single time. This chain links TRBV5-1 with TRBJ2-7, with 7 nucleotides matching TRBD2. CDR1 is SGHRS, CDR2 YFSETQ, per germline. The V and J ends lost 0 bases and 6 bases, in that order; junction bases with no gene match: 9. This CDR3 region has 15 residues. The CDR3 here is CASSLALAAPSEQYF. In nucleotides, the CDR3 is TGCGCCAGCAGCTTGGCCCTAGCGGCCCCCTCCGAGCAGTACTTC.

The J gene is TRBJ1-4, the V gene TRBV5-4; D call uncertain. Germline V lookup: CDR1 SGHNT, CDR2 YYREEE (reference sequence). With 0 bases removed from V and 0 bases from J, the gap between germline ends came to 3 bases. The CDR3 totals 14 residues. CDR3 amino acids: CASSLGATNEKLFF. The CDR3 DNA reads TGTGCCAGCAGCTTGGGGGCAACTAATGAAAAACTGTTTTTT. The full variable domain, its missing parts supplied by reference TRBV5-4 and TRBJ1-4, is ETGVTQSPTHLIKTRGQQVTLRCSSQSGHNTVSWYQQALGQGPQFIFQYYREEENGRGNFPPRFSGLQFPNYSSELNVNALELDDSALYLCASSLGATNEKLFFGSGTQLSVL.

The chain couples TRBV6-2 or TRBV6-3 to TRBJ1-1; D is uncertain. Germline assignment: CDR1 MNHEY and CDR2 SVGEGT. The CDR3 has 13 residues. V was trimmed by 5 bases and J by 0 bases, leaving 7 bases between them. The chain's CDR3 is CASSRYMNTEAFF. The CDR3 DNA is TGTGCCAGCAGTCGCTATATGAACACTGAAGCTTTCTTT.